The rows below give T cell receptor beta chains drawn from one sample of a study of human T cells and chemical hapten exposure. TCRdb re-derived calls from the RACE reads in MiXCR, one entry per CDR3 protein. This table has over 70,000 distinct CDR3 sequences, approximately 11% appearing once. The source was whole blood, collected in connection with sensitization to the hapten diphenylcyclopropenone (DPC). Every receptor here comes from a woman in her 30s with alopecia areata. Some clones in this sample may be carry-over from other donors' samples. CDR3s include the opening cysteine and the closing phenylalanine or tryptophan. A D gene is named only where the DNA matches it firmly. Clone size is shown for a subset of rows, as once, few, many or a class of expanded clone.

D gene: TRBD2; clone size: NA; J gene: TRBJ2-3; V gene: TRBV20-1; CDR3 DNA: TGCAGTGCTCCGGAGGGCGGGAGGGGAGATACGCAGTATTTT; CDR3 protein: CSAPEGGRGDTQYF
D gene: NA; clone size: NA; J gene: TRBJ1-1; V gene: TRBV27; CDR3 DNA: TGTGCCAGCAGTCCGCCAGGGAGGGCAGCTTTCTTT; CDR3 protein: CASSPPGRAAFF
D gene: NA; clone size: few; J gene: TRBJ1-2; V gene: TRBV6-5; CDR3 DNA: TGTGCCAGCAGAGCTCAGGGTCGAGGCTATGGCTACACCTTC; CDR3 protein: CASRAQGRGYGYTF
D gene: NA; clone size: few; J gene: TRBJ1-1; V gene: TRBV5-5; CDR3 DNA: TGTGCCAGCAGCCCTAGACAGGCGATGAACACTGAAGCTTTCTTT; CDR3 protein: CASSPRQAMNTEAFF
D gene: TRBD1; clone size: many; J gene: TRBJ2-6; V gene: TRBV15; CDR3 DNA: TGTGCCACCAGCATTCAGACAGGGAGCGGGGCCAACGTCCTGACTTTC; CDR3 protein: CATSIQTGSGANVLTF
D gene: TRBD2; clone size: many; J gene: TRBJ2-3; V gene: TRBV18; CDR3 DNA: TGTGCCAGCTCACCACTAGCGGGAGCGACAGATACGCAGTATTTT; CDR3 protein: CASSPLAGATDTQYF
D gene: TRBD1; clone size: many; J gene: TRBJ1-1; V gene: TRBV7-6; CDR3 DNA: TGTGCCAGCAGCGTTATATCGAACCTCAGGGGGGGCACTGAAGCTTTCTTT; CDR3 protein: CASSVISNLRGGTEAFF
D gene: TRBD2; clone size: many; J gene: TRBJ2-1; V gene: TRBV7-2; CDR3 DNA: TGTGCCAGCAGCTCCGGGAGGCGGGATGAGCAGTTCTTC; CDR3 protein: CASSSGRRDEQFF
D gene: NA; clone size: few; J gene: TRBJ1-1; V gene: TRBV5-1; CDR3 DNA: TGCGCCAGCAGCCCGGGGCCGGGGAACACTGAAGCTTTCTTT; CDR3 protein: CASSPGPGNTEAFF
D gene: NA; clone size: few; J gene: TRBJ2-2; V gene: TRBV18; CDR3 DNA: TGTGCCAGTTCCATAAGCGGAACTGCGAACACCGGGGAGCTGTTTTTT; CDR3 protein: CASSISGTANTGELFF
D gene: TRBD1; clone size: many; J gene: TRBJ2-7; V gene: TRBV29-1; CDR3 DNA: TGCAGCGTCCGCCGGGACAGCTACTACGAGCAGTACTTC; CDR3 protein: CSVRRDSYYEQYF
D gene: NA; clone size: many; J gene: TRBJ2-5; V gene: TRBV12-3/TRBV12-4; CDR3 DNA: TGTGCCAGCAGTTTCGGAAGAGACCCCTACTTC; CDR3 protein: CASSFGRDPYF
D gene: NA; clone size: many; J gene: TRBJ1-1; V gene: TRBV5-1; CDR3 DNA: TGCGCCAGCAGCTTGAGGCAGACTTCGAACACTGAAGCTTTCTTT; CDR3 protein: CASSLRQTSNTEAFF
D gene: NA; clone size: NA; J gene: TRBJ1-2; V gene: TRBV28; CDR3 DNA: TGTGCCAGCAGTACCTTCCAGGGGAATAACTATGGCTACACCTTC; CDR3 protein: CASSTFQGNNYGYTF
D gene: TRBD2; clone size: few; J gene: TRBJ2-2; V gene: TRBV7-6; CDR3 DNA: TGTGCCAGCAGCCCAGAGGGACTAGCGGGAGTGATCGGGGAGCTGTTTTTT; CDR3 protein: CASSPEGLAGVIGELFF
D gene: NA; clone size: NA; J gene: TRBJ2-2; V gene: TRBV7-2; CDR3 DNA: TGTGCCAGCAGCTTAGTCGAGGGCACCGGGGAGCTGTTTTTT; CDR3 protein: CASSLVEGTGELFF
D gene: NA; clone size: many; J gene: TRBJ2-4; V gene: TRBV7-2; CDR3 DNA: TGTGCCAGCAGCTTAGCGTTGGAGGGCATTCAGTACTTC; CDR3 protein: CASSLALEGIQYF
D gene: NA; clone size: medium-sized; J gene: TRBJ1-6; V gene: TRBV7-6; CDR3 DNA: TGTGCCAGCAGCCCCCGGATAAGTCTAAATTCACCCCTCCACTTT; CDR3 protein: CASSPRISLNSPLHF
D gene: TRBD2; clone size: few; J gene: TRBJ2-3; V gene: TRBV29-1; CDR3 DNA: TGCGGGGGGGAGGTCACAGATACGCAGTATTTT; CDR3 protein: CGGEVTDTQYF
D gene: NA; clone size: many; J gene: TRBJ1-1; V gene: TRBV7-9; CDR3 DNA: TGTGCCAGCAGCCCTCTCAGTTCCCCAGCTTTCTTT; CDR3 protein: CASSPLSSPAFF
D gene: NA; clone size: many; J gene: TRBJ2-1; V gene: TRBV5-4; CDR3 DNA: TGTGCCAGCAGCTTGTCGCTAGCGTCGGTGGCCAATGAGCAGTTCTTC; CDR3 protein: CASSLSLASVANEQFF
D gene: NA; clone size: many; J gene: TRBJ2-7; V gene: TRBV27; CDR3 DNA: TGTGCCAGCAGTTTATTTAGCGGAAGCTCCTACGAGCAGTACTTC; CDR3 protein: CASSLFSGSSYEQYF
D gene: NA; clone size: many; J gene: TRBJ2-7; V gene: TRBV18; CDR3 DNA: TGTGCCAGCTCACCACCGAGCTCCTACGAGCAGTACTTC; CDR3 protein: CASSPPSSYEQYF
D gene: NA; clone size: NA; J gene: TRBJ2-2; V gene: TRBV19; CDR3 DNA: TGTGCCAGTAGTAATCGAAGGCAGGGGACCGGGGAGCTGTTTTTT; CDR3 protein: CASSNRRQGTGELFF
D gene: NA; clone size: NA; J gene: TRBJ1-2; V gene: TRBV6-6; CDR3 DNA: TGTGCCAGCACCCTACAGGCCCTAGGAGGAAAGGTCGGCTACACCTTC; CDR3 protein: CASTLQALGGKVGYTF
D gene: TRBD2; clone size: few; J gene: TRBJ2-1; V gene: TRBV20-1; CDR3 DNA: TGCAGTGCTAGAGGTTCCCACCTAGCGGGGGGTAACAATGAGCAGTTCTTC; CDR3 protein: CSARGSHLAGGNNEQFF
D gene: NA; clone size: few; J gene: TRBJ1-5; V gene: TRBV7-9; CDR3 DNA: TGTGCCAGCAGCCTATCCTATGGCAATCAGCCCCAGCATTTT; CDR3 protein: CASSLSYGNQPQHF
D gene: TRBD2; clone size: NA; J gene: TRBJ2-1; V gene: TRBV9; CDR3 DNA: TGTGCCAGCAGCGGGGGACTAGCTGGTGAGCAGTTCTTC; CDR3 protein: CASSGGLAGEQFF
D gene: TRBD1; clone size: NA; J gene: TRBJ2-5; V gene: TRBV28; CDR3 DNA: TGTGCCAGCAATCGGGACAGGGGAGAGACCCAGTACTTC; CDR3 protein: CASNRDRGETQYF
D gene: NA; clone size: many; J gene: TRBJ2-1; V gene: TRBV20-1; CDR3 DNA: TGCAGTGCTAGAGCTCAATTCTCCTACAATGAGCAGTTCTTC; CDR3 protein: CSARAQFSYNEQFF
D gene: NA; clone size: few; J gene: TRBJ2-1; V gene: TRBV29-1; CDR3 DNA: TGCAGCGTTGATGACAGCAAAGATTACAATGAGCAGTTCTTC; CDR3 protein: CSVDDSKDYNEQFF
D gene: NA; clone size: few; J gene: TRBJ2-1; V gene: TRBV6-1; CDR3 DNA: TGTGCCAGCAGCCAAAACCGCAATGAGCAGTTCTTC; CDR3 protein: CASSQNRNEQFF
D gene: TRBD2; clone size: few; J gene: TRBJ2-3; V gene: TRBV28; CDR3 DNA: TGTGCCAGCAGCTTAGCGCGGGAGCGGCCAGATACGCAGTATTTT; CDR3 protein: CASSLARERPDTQYF
D gene: NA; clone size: NA; J gene: TRBJ2-1; V gene: TRBV9; CDR3 DNA: TGTGCCAGCAGCGTAGGGGGAGCCTCCAATGAGCAGTTCTTC; CDR3 protein: CASSVGGASNEQFF
D gene: NA; clone size: NA; J gene: TRBJ1-1; V gene: TRBV9; CDR3 DNA: TGTGCCAGCAGCGTGACGGGGGCGGACACTGAAGCTTTCTTT; CDR3 protein: CASSVTGADTEAFF
D gene: NA; clone size: few; J gene: TRBJ2-4; V gene: TRBV12-3/TRBV12-4; CDR3 DNA: TGTGCCAGCAGTTCGGGGTCGGGAAACATTCAGTACTTC; CDR3 protein: CASSSGSGNIQYF
D gene: TRBD1; clone size: NA; J gene: TRBJ1-6; V gene: TRBV12-3/TRBV12-4; CDR3 DNA: TGTGCCAGCAGTTGGGGACAGGGATGGAATTCACCCCTCCACTTT; CDR3 protein: CASSWGQGWNSPLHF
D gene: TRBD2; clone size: NA; J gene: TRBJ2-3; V gene: TRBV20-1; CDR3 DNA: TGCAGTGCTAGACACGGGGGGGCTCCAGATACGCAGTATTTT; CDR3 protein: CSARHGGAPDTQYF
D gene: NA; clone size: many; J gene: TRBJ1-1; V gene: TRBV28; CDR3 DNA: TGTGCCAGCAGTTTTTTGGACAGCCAGAACACTGAAGCTTTCTTT; CDR3 protein: CASSFLDSQNTEAFF
D gene: TRBD2; clone size: NA; J gene: TRBJ2-3; V gene: TRBV2; CDR3 DNA: TGTGCCAGCAGTGAAGTTTCTAGCGGGAGGGCCTGGACGCAGTATTTT; CDR3 protein: CASSEVSSGRAWTQYF
D gene: NA; clone size: few; J gene: TRBJ2-2; V gene: TRBV11-2; CDR3 DNA: TGTGCCAGCAGTTCTACAGGGACCGGGGAGCTGTTTTTT; CDR3 protein: CASSSTGTGELFF
D gene: NA; clone size: NA; J gene: TRBJ2-7; V gene: TRBV6-2/TRBV6-3; CDR3 DNA: TGTGCCAGCAGCCCCGTTGGGTACGAGCAGTACTTC; CDR3 protein: CASSPVGYEQYF
D gene: NA; clone size: NA; J gene: TRBJ1-1; V gene: TRBV9; CDR3 DNA: TGTGCCAGCAGCGTAGTCGGACAGAAGAACACTGAAGCTTTCTTT; CDR3 protein: CASSVVGQKNTEAFF
D gene: NA; clone size: NA; J gene: TRBJ2-4; V gene: TRBV21-1; CDR3 DNA: TGTGCCAGCAGCAAGGAGACAGGTCCACACTGCGGGGCCAAAAACATTCAGTACTTC; CDR3 protein: CASSKETGPHCGAKNIQYF
D gene: NA; clone size: many; J gene: TRBJ2-7; V gene: TRBV3-1; CDR3 DNA: TGTGCCAGCAGCCAGGCGACCTACGAGCAGTACTTC; CDR3 protein: CASSQATYEQYF
D gene: NA; clone size: few; J gene: TRBJ1-1; V gene: TRBV29-1; CDR3 DNA: TGCAGCGTTGAAGATGGTGGGGGTACGGTCACTGAAGCTTTCTTT; CDR3 protein: CSVEDGGGTVTEAFF
D gene: NA; clone size: NA; J gene: TRBJ2-3; V gene: TRBV4-3; CDR3 DNA: TGCGCCAGCAGCCAAGACAGATTCACAGATACGCAGTATTTT; CDR3 protein: CASSQDRFTDTQYF
D gene: TRBD1; clone size: few; J gene: TRBJ2-4; V gene: TRBV28; CDR3 DNA: TGTGCCAGCAGTTTCCGGGACAGGGTCCAGTACTTC; CDR3 protein: CASSFRDRVQYF
D gene: TRBD2; clone size: many; J gene: TRBJ2-1; V gene: TRBV7-9; CDR3 DNA: TGTGCCAGCAGCTGGGGACTAGCGGGAAATGAGCAGTTCTTC; CDR3 protein: CASSWGLAGNEQFF
D gene: NA; clone size: NA; J gene: TRBJ2-2; V gene: TRBV19; CDR3 DNA: TGTGCCAGTAGTATACTCGGGACCAACGGGGAGCTGTTTTTT; CDR3 protein: CASSILGTNGELFF